This is a list of T cell receptor beta chains from one sample in a study of cytomegalovirus exposure and HLA in healthy donors. Produced via immunoSEQ multiplex PCR; TCRdb's table is partial and in-frame only. The sample has nearly 200,000 clones; about 79% are singletons. Input material: PBMCs. The receptor source for this set is a boy younger than 10 in good health and CMV-seronegative. The CDR3 runs from the conserved cysteine through the conserved F or W. A D gene is named only where the DNA matches it firmly. The size of a clone is reported for some rows only, either as once, few or many, or as a class for expanded clones.

cdr3_aa: CASSEATEEPLSGYTF
cdr3_nt: TGTGCCAGCAGTGAAGCCACCGAGGAACCGTTGAGTGGCTACACCTTC
d_call: -
clone_size: -
v_call: TRBV2
j_call: TRBJ1-2

cdr3_aa: CASSKRQGGTYNEQFF
cdr3_nt: TGTGCCAGCAGCAAACGACAGGGTGGCACCTACAATGAGCAGTTCTTC
d_call: TRBD1
clone_size: -
v_call: TRBV9
j_call: TRBJ2-1

cdr3_aa: CASSPSQVYQTYGYTF
cdr3_nt: TGTGCCAGCAGCCCCTCACAGGTTTATCAGACTTATGGCTACACCTTC
d_call: -
clone_size: -
v_call: TRBV5-4
j_call: TRBJ1-2

cdr3_aa: CASSLGQGRINTEAFF
cdr3_nt: TGTGCCAGCTCACTCGGACAGGGTCGAATTAACACTGAAGCTTTCTTT
d_call: TRBD1
clone_size: once
v_call: TRBV18
j_call: TRBJ1-1

cdr3_aa: CASSSRTGENYGYTF
cdr3_nt: TGTGCCAGTAGTTCCCGGACAGGGGAAAACTATGGCTACACCTTC
d_call: TRBD1
clone_size: -
v_call: TRBV19
j_call: TRBJ1-2

cdr3_aa: CASSPKDRGLSSYNSPLHF
cdr3_nt: TGTGCCAGCAGCCCAAAGGACAGGGGGCTAAGCTCCTATAATTCACCCCTCCACTTT
d_call: TRBD1
clone_size: -
v_call: TRBV28
j_call: TRBJ1-6

cdr3_aa: CASSSAFGGTQETQYF
cdr3_nt: TGTGCCAGCAGCTCCGCATTTGGGGGGACCCAAGAGACCCAGTACTTC
d_call: -
clone_size: -
v_call: TRBV7-2
j_call: TRBJ2-5

cdr3_aa: CASSFWGQGSSYNSPLHF
cdr3_nt: TGTGCCAGCAGCTTTTGGGGACAGGGGAGCTCCTATAATTCACCCCTCCACTTT
d_call: TRBD1
clone_size: -
v_call: TRBV7-2
j_call: TRBJ1-6

cdr3_aa: CASSFDPPGQGNTGELFF
cdr3_nt: TGTGCCAGCAGCTTCGACCCGCCGGGACAGGGTAACACCGGGGAGCTGTTTTTT
d_call: TRBD1
clone_size: -
v_call: TRBV11-2
j_call: TRBJ2-2

cdr3_aa: CASSVEAGPANYGYTF
cdr3_nt: TGTGCCAGCAGCGTAGAGGCGGGGCCAGCTAACTATGGCTACACCTTC
d_call: -
clone_size: -
v_call: TRBV9
j_call: TRBJ1-2

cdr3_aa: CASSHWGQGAHEQYF
cdr3_nt: TGTGCCAGCAGCCACTGGGGACAGGGGGCCCACGAGCAGTACTTC
d_call: TRBD1
clone_size: -
v_call: TRBV13
j_call: TRBJ2-7

cdr3_aa: CASSWEGGASRTEAFF
cdr3_nt: TGTGCCAGCAGCTGGGAAGGGGGCGCTTCCCGGACTGAAGCTTTCTTT
d_call: TRBD1
clone_size: -
v_call: TRBV11-2
j_call: TRBJ1-1

cdr3_aa: CASSLNIIEGGPRKTQYF
cdr3_nt: TGTGCCAGCAGCTTAAACATAATCGAGGGGGGGCCTCGAAAGACCCAGTACTTC
d_call: -
clone_size: -
v_call: TRBV7-2
j_call: TRBJ2-5

cdr3_aa: CASSVQGTGELFF
cdr3_nt: TGTGCCAGCAGCGTACAGGGAACCGGGGAGCTGTTTTTT
d_call: -
clone_size: once
v_call: TRBV7-3
j_call: TRBJ2-2

cdr3_aa: CASSLSAPLAGSSSYEQYF
cdr3_nt: TGTGCCAGCAGCTTGTCAGCCCCTCTAGCGGGGAGTAGTTCCTACGAGCAGTACTTC
d_call: TRBD2
clone_size: -
v_call: TRBV7-9
j_call: TRBJ2-7

cdr3_aa: CASSLKRGGLSVNEQFF
cdr3_nt: TGTGCCAGCAGCTTGAAGCGGGGGGGCTTGTCCGTCAATGAGCAGTTCTTC
d_call: TRBD2
clone_size: -
v_call: TRBV5-6
j_call: TRBJ2-1

cdr3_aa: CASSKTSTGIQGYTF
cdr3_nt: TGTGCCAGCAGCAAAACTTCAACAGGAATTCAAGGCTACACCTTC
d_call: -
clone_size: -
v_call: TRBV2
j_call: TRBJ1-2

cdr3_aa: CASSFGRGKGYTF
cdr3_nt: TGTGCCAGCAGCTTTGGCAGGGGTAAGGGCTACACCTTC
d_call: -
clone_size: -
v_call: TRBV5-6
j_call: TRBJ1-2

cdr3_aa: CASSLVAGESETQYF
cdr3_nt: TGCGCCAGCAGCTTGGTTGCAGGGGAGTCAGAGACCCAGTACTTC
d_call: -
clone_size: -
v_call: TRBV5-1
j_call: TRBJ2-5

cdr3_aa: CASSVQGLYGYTF
cdr3_nt: TGTGCCAGCAGCGTTCAGGGACTCTATGGCTACACCTTC
d_call: -
clone_size: once
v_call: TRBV7-2
j_call: TRBJ1-2

cdr3_aa: CASSLGPGYGYTF
cdr3_nt: TGTGCCAGCAGCTTAGGACCAGGGTATGGCTACACCTTC
d_call: -
clone_size: -
v_call: TRBV7-2
j_call: TRBJ1-2

cdr3_aa: CASSSGTGDTEAFF
cdr3_nt: TGCGCCAGCAGCTCCGGGACAGGGGACACTGAAGCTTTCTTT
d_call: TRBD1
clone_size: -
v_call: TRBV5-1
j_call: TRBJ1-1

cdr3_aa: CAWSEGLAGAPPTDTQYF
cdr3_nt: TGTGCCTGGAGTGAAGGACTAGCGGGGGCGCCCCCCACAGATACGCAGTATTTT
d_call: TRBD2
clone_size: -
v_call: TRBV30
j_call: TRBJ2-3

cdr3_aa: CASSGIAGGNEKLFF
cdr3_nt: TGTGCCAGCAGCGGAATAGCAGGGGGCAATGAAAAACTGTTTTTT
d_call: TRBD1
clone_size: -
v_call: TRBV7-9
j_call: TRBJ1-4

cdr3_aa: CASSFLGQFQPQHF
cdr3_nt: TGTGCCAGCAGCTTCCTAGGACAGTTTCAGCCCCAGCATTTT
d_call: -
clone_size: -
v_call: TRBV7-8
j_call: TRBJ1-5

cdr3_aa: CASSLFSWGSGGAEETQYF
cdr3_nt: TGTGCCAGCAGCTTATTTAGTTGGGGGAGCGGGGGAGCTGAAGAGACCCAGTACTTC
d_call: TRBD2
clone_size: -
v_call: TRBV7-2
j_call: TRBJ2-5

cdr3_aa: CASSFGGGEYGYTF
cdr3_nt: TGCGCCAGCAGCTTCGGAGGGGGGGAGTATGGCTACACCTTC
d_call: -
clone_size: few
v_call: TRBV5-1
j_call: TRBJ1-2